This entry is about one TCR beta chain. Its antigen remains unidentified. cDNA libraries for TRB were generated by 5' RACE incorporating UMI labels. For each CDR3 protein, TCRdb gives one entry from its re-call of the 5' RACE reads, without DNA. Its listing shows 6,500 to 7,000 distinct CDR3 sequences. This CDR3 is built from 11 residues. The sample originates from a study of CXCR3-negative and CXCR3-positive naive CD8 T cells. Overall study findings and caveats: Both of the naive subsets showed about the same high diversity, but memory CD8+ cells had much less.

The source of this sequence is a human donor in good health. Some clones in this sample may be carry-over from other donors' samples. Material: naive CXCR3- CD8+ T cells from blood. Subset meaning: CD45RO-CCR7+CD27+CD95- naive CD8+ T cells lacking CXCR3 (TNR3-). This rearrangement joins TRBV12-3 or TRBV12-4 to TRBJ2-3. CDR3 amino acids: CANSLKDTQYF.